The clone carrying this TCR beta chain was seen at least ten times. Antigen: not known. This CDR3 is built from 19 residues. V shed 0 bases and J shed 2 bases, with 21 bases lying between them. Germline V CDR1 and CDR2: MNHEY, SVGAGI. This entry comes from a study of neurological immune-mediated disorders. General observations from the study: No sharing of CDR3 amino acid sequences was observed among expanded clones across subjects, suggesting private repertoires in all groups.

It was by 5'RACE with 10-nucleotide random UMIs that the cDNA was made. TCRdb re-derived calls from the 5' RACE reads in MiXCR, one entry per CDR3 protein. The sample has 30,000 to 45,000 distinct CDR3 sequences, approximately 10% seen once; the top ten hold 3.5% to 4%. The origin of this receptor is a woman in her twenties or thirties with HTLV-1-associated myelopathy (HAM/TSP). Source material: CD4+ T cells from blood. V usage is TRBV6-5 and J usage is TRBJ2-3, with D perhaps matching TRBD2 (6 bases). CDR3 residues: CASSYSQPWAGTVTDTQYF. The CDR3 coding sequence is TGTGCCAGCAGTTACTCACAACCCTGGGCGGGGACTGTCACAGATACGCAGTATTTT.